The present entry profiles one T cell receptor beta chain with its context. These data are taken from a study of blood T cell repertoires in COVID-19. About the study: The samples span acute and convalescent COVID-19 from the United States, Italy and Spain. From T cells, B-cell-depleted T cells, or PBMCs came the material, which was cDNA or gDNA.

Repertoires were generated with immunoSEQ multiplex PCR, while TCRdb's copy carries only in-frame clones and drops some. This table has 300,000 or so clones, approximately 90% appearing once. The germline V gene has CDR1 SQVTM and CDR2 ANQGSEA. Trimming at V came to 4 bases and at J to 0 bases, leaving 8 bases not matched to a gene. CDR3 length: 16 amino acids. The sample consisted of PBMCs or T cells enriched from blood (not recorded which). This chain uses TRBV29-1 with TRBJ2-7; 11 bases fit TRBD2. This clonotype originated in a woman aged 25-40 years who had recovered from COVID-19. Written as DNA, the CDR3 is TGCAGCGTTGGACTAGCGGGATGGGAAAGCTCCTACGAGCAGTACTTC. This sequence encodes CSVGLAGWESSYEQYF.